The 8 T cell receptor beta chains below come from one sample, sequenced in a study of blood T cell repertoires in COVID-19. Using immunoSEQ multiplex PCR, the repertoire was profiled, and TCRdb retains in-frame clones only, with some absent. Of approximately 250,000 clones in the sample, under 90% were seen once. Sequencing was carried out using peripheral blood. The receptor set was obtained from a man between 60 and 75 years old with acute or convalescent COVID-19.

The rearrangement joins TRBV6-5 to TRBJ1-6; 9 bases align to TRBD1. The CDR3 covers 14 residues. V lost 6 bases and J lost 10; bases outside the gene matches: 7. Germline V gives CDR1 MNHEY, CDR2 SVGAGI. CDR3 sequence (DNA): TGTGCCAGCAGCTCATCGACAGGGGGGTCACCCCTCCACTTT. Translated: CASSSSTGGSPLHF.

The chain employs TRBV12-3 or TRBV12-4 and TRBJ1-5; D gene ambiguous. This CDR3 is 13 amino acids long. Trimming removed 8 bases at V and 9 bases at J, with 17 bases between. The CDR3, as DNA: TGTGCCAGCGGCCTCCCACCACCTCGGCCCCAGCATTTT. It encodes CASGLPPPRPQHF.

J is TRBJ2-3 and V is TRBV2, with 10 positions matching TRBD2. V was clipped by 6 bases and J by 5 bases; unmatched bases: 8. CDR1 is SNHLY, CDR2 FYNNEI, per germline. The CDR3 has 15 residues. The CDR3 DNA follows: TGTGCCAGCAGGGGAGCGGGGGGGAAGAAAGATACGCAGTATTTT. As protein: CASRGAGGKKDTQYF.

This clone occurred a few times. CDR3 loop: CASSRGGNTEAFF. The CDR3 coding sequence is TGTGCCAGCAGCCGTGGAGGGAACACTGAAGCTTTCTTT. This chain joins TRBV7-3 and TRBJ1-1; no clear D gene. The germline V gene has CDR1 SGHTA and CDR2 FQGTGA. The CDR3 totals 13 residues. With 5 bases removed from V and 1 base from J, the gap between germline ends came to 8 bases.

The chain combines TRBV5-1 with TRBJ2-5; 9 nucleotides line up with TRBD1. The V and J ends lost 4 bases and 5 bases, in that order; junction bases with no gene match: 6. Germline-derived CDR1 and CDR2 are SGHRS and YFSETQ. The CDR3 totals 14 residues. The CDR3 is CASSVQGAGETQYF. The CDR3 coding sequence is TGCGCCAGCAGCGTACAGGGGGCGGGGGAGACCCAGTACTTC. Supplemented by reference TRBV5-1 and TRBJ2-5, the full variable domain reads KAGVTQTPRYLIKTRGQQVTLSCSPISGHRSVSWYQQTPGQGLQFLFEYFSETQRNKGNFPGRFSGRQFSNSRSEMNVSTLELGDSALYLCASSVQGAGETQYFGPGTRLLVL.

This rearrangement joins TRBV4-2 to TRBJ2-2, with 8 bases that match TRBD2. CDR3 length: 15 amino acids. The V and J ends lost 1 base and 5 bases, in that order; junction bases with no gene match: 3. Germline V CDR1 and CDR2: LGHNA, YNFKEQ. CDR3 nucleotide sequence: TGTGCCAGCAGCCAAGGGGTAGCGGGGACCGGGGAGCTGTTTTTT. Translated: CASSQGVAGTGELFF.

The chain joins TRBV28 to TRBJ1-1; no clear D gene. Germline CDR1 and CDR2: MDHEN and SYDVKM. Between the trimmed V and J ends, which lost 2 bases and 8 bases, there was a span of 9 bases. This CDR3 has 12 residues. CDR3 in DNA: TGTGCCAGCAGTTTAATAAAGACAGAAGCTTTCTTT. Residues: CASSLIKTEAFF.

The chain carries TRBV7-3 and TRBJ2-1; maybe TRBD2 (6 bases). Germline CDR1 is SGHTA and CDR2 is FQGTGA. The CDR3 has 16 amino acids. Trimming took 1 base from V and 6 from J, leaving 16 bases between them. The CDR3 nucleotides are TGTGCCAGCAGCTTAAGGGTTAGCGGAGGAGTCAATGAGCAGTTCTTC. Amino acids: CASSLRVSGGVNEQFF.